The 30 T cell receptor beta chains below all came from one sample that was sequenced in a study of T cell changes during pregnancy in multiple sclerosis. Sequencing used immunoSEQ multiplex PCR; TCRdb keeps in-frame clones, though not all of them. This sample has some 70,000 clones, with under 90% found just once. The input for sequencing was peripheral blood, taken after pregnancy. The receptor source for this set is a female donor in good health, enrolled as a control in a pregnancy study.

V gene TRBV5-8 combines with J gene TRBJ2-7; weak D call: TRBD1 (5 bases). V dropped 0 bases and J dropped 10 bases, with 11 bases sitting between them. The germline gives CDR1 SGHTS, CDR2 YDEGEE. The CDR3 contains 12 residues. CDR3 bases: TGTGCCAGCAGCTTGGCCAGACAGAGACAGTACTTC. Its translation: CASSLARQRQYF.

The chain joins TRBV27 to TRBJ2-3; possible D gene TRBD1, 6 bases. The CDR3 runs to 15 residues. CDR1 MNHEY and CDR2 SMNVEV come from the germline V gene (reference sequence). Trimming pared 8 bases from V and 2 bases from J, leaving 17 bases between. CDR3 region: CASADPGHPTDTQYF. The CDR3 coding sequence is TGTGCCAGCGCGGACCCGGGACACCCCACAGATACGCAGTATTTT.

This chain uses TRBV19 with TRBJ2-7; 10 nucleotides agree with TRBD2. With 6 bases clipped from V and 2 bases from J, the junction kept 4 bases outside the gene matches. Germline loops: CDR1 LNHDA, CDR2 SQIVND (reference sequence). The CDR3 is 14 amino acids. The CDR3 DNA reads as TGTGCCAGTAGGCGGACTAGCGGAGCCTACGAGCAGTACTTC. Translation: CASRRTSGAYEQYF. Using reference TRBV19 and TRBJ2-7 for the parts outside the CDR3, the full variable domain is DGGITQSPKYLFRKEGQNVTLSCEQNLNHDAMYWYRQDPGQGLRLIYYSQIVNDFQKGDIAEGYSVSREKKESFPLTVTSAQKNPTAFYLCASRRTSGAYEQYFGPGTRLTVT.

Note on this clone: At the DNA level, this CDR3 is encoded by other sequences in the same sample as well. V usage is TRBV19 and J usage is TRBJ2-3; 8 nucleotides line up with TRBD2. CDR3 length equals 14 residues. After removal of 1 base from V and 3 bases from J, the junction contained 0 bases not matched to a gene. Germline V gene sequence: CDR1 LNHDA, CDR2 SQIVND (reference sequence). The CDR3 region has the DNA TGTGCCAGTAGTATAGCGGGGGGGACAGATACGCAGTATTTT. It encodes CASSIAGGTDTQYF.

CDR3: CAWSPSRLLTDTQYF. For the CDR3, the DNA is TGTGCCTGGAGCCCGTCCCGACTCCTCACAGATACGCAGTATTTT. V usage is TRBV30 and J usage is TRBJ2-3; no clear D gene. The CDR3 runs to 15 residues. V lost 3 bases and J lost 2, with 15 bases in between. Germline CDR1 is GTSNPN and CDR2 is SVGIG (reference sequence).

This clone was observed a single time. V is TRBV5-4 and J is TRBJ2-1; 9 nucleotides match TRBD2. V dropped 4 bases and J dropped 9; count of bases not matched to a gene: 14. Germline V lookup: CDR1 SGHNT, CDR2 YYREEE (reference sequence). The CDR3 runs to 16 residues. The CDR3 sequence: CASSDGPNSGSAEQFF. For the CDR3, the DNA is TGTGCCAGCAGCGACGGGCCTAATAGCGGGAGTGCTGAGCAGTTCTTC.

J is TRBJ1-2 and V is TRBV6-6; D is perhaps TRBD1 (6 bases). Germline CDR1 and CDR2: MNHNY and SVGAGI (reference sequence). The CDR3 is made up of 15 amino acids. With 3 bases removed from V and 4 bases from J, the gap between germline ends came to 15 bases. The chain's CDR3 is CASSYHPDSSYGYTF. The CDR3 nucleotides are TGTGCCAGCAGTTATCACCCGGACAGTTCCTATGGCTACACCTTC.

This chain connects TRBV5-4 to TRBJ2-2, with D perhaps TRBD2 (6 bases). Trimming removed 3 bases from V and 3 bases from J, with 9 bases in between. CDR3 length: 14 residues. Per the germline V gene, CDR1 is SGHNT and CDR2 is YYREEE (reference sequence). CDR3 sequence reads: CASSSRGYTGELFF. In DNA form, the CDR3 reads TGTGCCAGCAGCTCGCGGGGATACACCGGGGAGCTGTTTTTT.

The J gene is TRBJ1-3, the V gene TRBV6-5; 7 nucleotides align to TRBD1. V gave up 8 bases and J gave up 4 bases; unmatched junction bases: 2. This CDR3 comprises 12 residues. In germline, CDR1 is MNHEY, CDR2 SVGAGI. The DNA of the CDR3 is TGTGCCAGCGGGACAGCCGGAAACACCATATATTTT. This gives the protein CASGTAGNTIYF.

This chain joins TRBV19 and TRBJ2-3; 11 bases align to TRBD2. Germline assignment: CDR1 LNHDA and CDR2 SQIVND (reference sequence). The CDR3 length is 17 residues. Unmatched junction bases numbered 9, after V lost 3 bases and J lost 4 bases. The CDR3 region has the DNA TGTGCCAGTAGTATTCATCTAGCGGGAGGTGTTGCAGATACGCAGTATTTT. It codes for CASSIHLAGGVADTQYF. The variable domain in full, completed from reference TRBV19 and TRBJ2-3, reads DGGITQSPKYLFRKEGQNVTLSCEQNLNHDAMYWYRQDPGQGLRLIYYSQIVNDFQKGDIAEGYSVSREKKESFPLTVTSAQKNPTAFYLCASSIHLAGGVADTQYFGPGTRLTVL.

The rearrangement links TRBV25-1 to TRBJ2-1; TRBD1 matches 8 bases. Germline loops: CDR1 MGHDK, CDR2 SYGVNS. This CDR3 comprises 13 residues. V shed 4 bases and J 9 bases; nucleotides not matched to a gene: 5. The DNA for the CDR3 is TGTGCCAGCAGTGCAATGACAGGGGCTGAGCAGTTCTTC. Its protein is CASSAMTGAEQFF.

With respect to this clone: Distinct nucleotide sequences in the sample also encode this CDR3. V gene TRBV6-1 combines with J gene TRBJ1-5; D is uncertain. This CDR3 has 16 amino acids. Between the trimmed V and J ends, which lost 0 bases and 0 bases, there was a span of 9 bases. In germline, CDR1 is MNHNS, CDR2 SASEGT. This chain's CDR3 is CASSEAPLISNQPQHF. CDR3 sequence (DNA): TGTGCCAGCAGTGAAGCCCCCCTTATTAGCAATCAGCCCCAGCATTTT.

The rearrangement links TRBV14 to TRBJ1-6; TRBD1 is a possible D gene (5 bases). Germline V gene data show CDR1 as SGHDN and CDR2 as FVKESK. The CDR3 is 17 amino acids. The V end was cut by 4 bases, the J end by 1 base, with 14 bases between. The CDR3, as DNA: TGTGCCAGCAGCCGAGTTCAGGGTCCATCCTATAATTCACCCCTCCACTTT. This sequence encodes CASSRVQGPSYNSPLHF.

CDR3 coding DNA: TGTGCCAGTAGTATAGTCGACTTCTCTGGGGCCAACGTCCTGACTTTC. Protein: CASSIVDFSGANVLTF. The J gene is TRBJ2-6, the V gene TRBV19, with D unclear. The germline V and J ends were trimmed by 1 base and 0 bases, with 7 bases remaining between them. In germline, CDR1 is LNHDA, CDR2 SQIVND (reference sequence). The CDR3 consists of 16 residues.

The V gene is TRBV6-5, the J gene TRBJ2-2; 7 nucleotides match TRBD1. Germline trimming cut 8 bases from V and 2 bases from J; bases unmatched to any gene: 5. The CDR3 contains 14 residues. CDR1 and CDR2 (germline): MNHEY, SVGAGI. CDR3 sequence reads: CASRTGFNTGELFF. CDR3 bases: TGTGCCAGCCGGACAGGCTTCAACACCGGGGAGCTGTTTTTT.

The chain recombines TRBV5-4 with TRBJ2-1; TRBD1 matches at 7 bases. The V gene's germline CDR1 is SGHNT and CDR2 YYREEE (reference sequence). The J segment lost 7 bases and the V segment lost 0 bases, leaving 4 bases of the junction unmatched. The length of the CDR3 is 14 residues. CDR3: CASSLDRGKNEQFF. CDR3 DNA: TGTGCCAGCAGCTTGGACAGGGGTAAGAATGAGCAGTTCTTC.

V and J are TRBV9 and TRBJ1-2; the D gene is possibly TRBD1 (6 bases). The CDR3 has 13 residues. Per germline, CDR1 SGDLS and CDR2 YYNGEE. Trimming cost V 3 bases and J 6 bases, with 12 bases left between them. DNA of the CDR3: TGTGCCAGCAGCGCCTCAAAGGGGGATGGCTACACCTTC. This translates into CASSASKGDGYTF.

The genes are TRBV5-1 and TRBJ2-7; D possibly corresponds to TRBD1 (6 bases). Per germline, CDR1 SGHRS and CDR2 YFSETQ. CDR3 length equals 16 residues. V was shortened by 0 bases and J by 0 bases, with 13 bases between the two germline ends. The CDR3 sequence: CASSLVGAKSSYEQYF. The CDR3 coding sequence is TGCGCCAGCAGCTTGGTGGGGGCGAAGAGCTCCTACGAGCAGTACTTC.

CDR3: CASSRNRQETQYF. For the CDR3, the DNA is TGTGCCAGCAGTCGGAACAGACAAGAGACCCAGTACTTC. The chain uses TRBV11-2 and TRBJ2-5; D unclear. Between the trimmed V and J ends, which lost 6 bases and 2 bases, there was a span of 10 bases. The germline V gene has CDR1 SGHAT and CDR2 FQNNGV. This CDR3 has 13 amino acids.

J is TRBJ1-4 and V is TRBV2, with D possibly matching TRBD1 (5 bases). V was shortened by 7 bases and J by 4 bases, with 7 bases between the two germline ends. Germline CDR1 and CDR2: SNHLY and FYNNEI. CDR3 length equals 12 residues. The CDR3 nucleotides are TGTGCCAGCACCAGGGTTAATGAAAAACTGTTTTTT. This gives the protein CASTRVNEKLFF.

The chain recombines TRBV15 with TRBJ2-7; possible D gene TRBD2, 6 bases. CDR1 LNHNV and CDR2 YYDKDF come from the germline V gene (reference sequence). The CDR3 consists of 13 residues. V was shortened by 5 bases and J by 0 bases, with 8 bases between the two germline ends. CDR3 sequence (DNA): TGTGCCACCAGCGGGACTTACTCCTACGAGCAGTACTTC. Its translation is CATSGTYSYEQYF. The complete variable domain, with remaining parts taken from reference TRBV15 and TRBJ2-7, reads DAMVIQNPRYQVTQFGKPVTLSCSQTLNHNVMYWYQQKSSQAPKLLFHYYDKDFNNEADTPDNFQSRRPNTSFCFLDIRSPGLGDTAMYLCATSGTYSYEQYFGPGTRLTVT.

The chain recombines TRBV27 with TRBJ1-1, with 11 bases identical to TRBD1. The V gene end was trimmed by 3 bases and the J gene end by 4 bases; junction bases not matched to a gene: 7. CDR3 length: 16 amino acids. The germline V gene has CDR1 MNHEY and CDR2 SMNVEV (reference sequence). CDR3 sequence: CASSFLDRGPATEAFF. The DNA of the CDR3 is TGTGCCAGCAGTTTTTTGGACAGGGGGCCCGCCACTGAAGCTTTCTTT.

This clone was observed a few times. The chain joins TRBV6-5 to TRBJ1-1, with 7 bases aligning to TRBD1. This CDR3 has 14 residues. Germline V CDR1 and CDR2: MNHEY, SVGAGI. Trimming cost V 6 bases and J 3 bases; bases outside gene matches: 7. CDR3 nucleotide sequence: TGTGCCAGCAGAGAGACAGGGCCTCACACTGAAGCTTTCTTT. This sequence encodes CASRETGPHTEAFF.

Here the CDR3 reads CASSSPDRAYGYTF. In DNA, the CDR3 is TGTGCCAGCAGCTCGCCGGACAGGGCCTATGGCTACACCTTC. The chain links TRBV11-1 to TRBJ1-2, with TRBD1 matching 8 bases. CDR3 size: 14 residues. With V trimmed by 4 bases and J by 4 bases, 5 bases remained unmatched. In germline, CDR1 is SGHAT, CDR2 FQDESV (reference sequence).

This chain connects TRBV21-1 to TRBJ1-2; the table's D call of TRBD1 was not tested on the DNA. TRBV21-1 is a listed pseudogene. This CDR3 comprises 17 residues. Here the CDR3 reads CATNLNQAGRPNYGYTF. The CDR3 region has the DNA TGTGCCACCAACCTAAACCAAGCAGGTCGCCCTAACTATGGCTACACCTTC.

The V and J genes are TRBV6-1 and TRBJ2-7, with 8 bases fitting TRBD2. J lost 3 bases, V lost 3 bases, and 7 bases had no gene match. CDR3 length: 15 amino acids. From germline, CDR1 is MNHNS and CDR2 SASEGT. CDR3 in DNA: TGTGCCAGCAGTGAGTGGTTAGCGGGGAACTACGAGCAGTACTTC. This sequence encodes CASSEWLAGNYEQYF.

About this clone: The junction departs from germline at one end; a sequencing error may be responsible. The J gene is TRBJ2-1, the V gene TRBV30, with 8 bases fitting TRBD1. Germline V gives CDR1 GTSNPN, CDR2 SVGIG (reference sequence). The CDR3 totals 16 residues. The CDR3 loop reads CAWSHPEYVTGEFRIF. The CDR3 coding sequence is TGTGCCTGGAGCCACCCCGAATATGTGACAGGGGAATTTCGGATCTTC.

The CDR3 DNA reads as TGTGCCAGTAGTTTGGGGGACTCTCGGGGTAATCAGCCCCAGCATTTT. Residues: CASSLGDSRGNQPQHF. V usage is TRBV19 and J usage is TRBJ1-5; weak D call: TRBD1 (5 bases). CDR3 length: 16 amino acids. With 5 bases removed from V and 4 bases from J, the gap between germline ends came to 18 bases. Germline V lookup: CDR1 LNHDA, CDR2 SQIVND (reference sequence).

The J gene is TRBJ1-1, the V gene TRBV7-6, with D possibly being TRBD1 (5 bases). The germline V gene has CDR1 SGHVS and CDR2 FNYEAQ. This CDR3 spans 16 amino acids. Trimming shortened V by 5 bases and J by 1 base, and 17 bases separated the two germline ends. The CDR3 DNA sequence: TGTGCCAGCAGCAACTCGGGGGTAAGGGCGAACACTGAAGCTTTCTTT. This translates into CASSNSGVRANTEAFF. The full variable domain, with the rest looked up from reference TRBV7-6 and TRBJ1-1, is GAGVSQSPRYKVTKRGQDVALRCDPISGHVSLYWYRQALGQGPEFLTYFNYEAQQDKSGLPNDRFSAERPEGSISTLTIQRTEQRDSAMYRCASSNSGVRANTEAFFGQGTRLTVV.

The gene calls are TRBV30 and TRBJ1-1; TRBD1 matches 7 bases. V lost 4 bases, J lost 4 bases, and 9 bases stayed unmatched. Germline lookup yields CDR1 GTSNPN and CDR2 SVGIG (reference sequence). This CDR3 comprises 14 residues. The CDR3 is CAWKEGAWGTEAFF. The CDR3 bases are TGTGCCTGGAAGGAGGGGGCGTGGGGCACTGAAGCTTTCTTT.